This T cell receptor (beta chain) derives from a study of T-cell memory formation after mild COVID-19. Study background: There were largely donor-specific TCR clusters.

From germline, CDR1 is SNHLY and CDR2 FYNNEI. Trimming cost V 5 bases and J 7 bases, with 10 bases left between them. This CDR3 comprises 12 residues. MiXCR was run by TCRdb on the 5' RACE reads, yielding one entry per CDR3 protein. The sample gives about 360,000 distinct CDR3 sequences, around an eighth of which show up once; around 21% is in the top ten. As concerns this clonotype: The antigen is not known.

Findings and caveats of the study: While clones contracting from day 15 to 85 were balanced between CD4 and CD8, later expanders leaned CD4+. Memory sampled before infection contained some responding clones, suggesting cross-reactive memory joined. The authors did not confirm SARS-CoV-2 specificity of second-wave clones peaking day 37.

The sequenced sample was PBMCs or a T cell subset sorted from them (not recorded which). The sequence came from a man aged 18 to 35 who had mild COVID-19 (a few samples of this study predate the infection). Cell type and time point are not known. This chain connects TRBV2 to TRBJ2-3; D may be TRBD1 (6 bases). In DNA form, the CDR3 reads TGTGCCAGCAGTCCTGACAGGTATACGCAGTATTTT. Translating gives CASSPDRYTQYF.